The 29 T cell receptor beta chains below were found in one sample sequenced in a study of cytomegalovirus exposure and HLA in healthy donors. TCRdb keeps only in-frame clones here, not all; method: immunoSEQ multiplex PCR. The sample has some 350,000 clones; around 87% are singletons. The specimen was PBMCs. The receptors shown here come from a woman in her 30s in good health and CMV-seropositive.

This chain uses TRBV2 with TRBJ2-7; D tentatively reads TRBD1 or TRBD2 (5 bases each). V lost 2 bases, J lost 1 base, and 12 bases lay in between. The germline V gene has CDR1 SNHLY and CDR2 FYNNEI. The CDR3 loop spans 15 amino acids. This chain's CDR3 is CASSETRGESYEQYF. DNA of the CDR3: TGTGCCAGCAGTGAAACTCGGGGCGAATCCTACGAGCAGTACTTC.

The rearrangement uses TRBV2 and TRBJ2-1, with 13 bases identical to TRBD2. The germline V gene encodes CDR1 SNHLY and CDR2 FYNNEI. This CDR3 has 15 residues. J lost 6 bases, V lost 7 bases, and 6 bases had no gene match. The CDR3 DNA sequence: TGTGCCAGCAAGAGACTAGCGGGAGGAGGCAATGAGCAGTTCTTC. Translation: CASKRLAGGGNEQFF.

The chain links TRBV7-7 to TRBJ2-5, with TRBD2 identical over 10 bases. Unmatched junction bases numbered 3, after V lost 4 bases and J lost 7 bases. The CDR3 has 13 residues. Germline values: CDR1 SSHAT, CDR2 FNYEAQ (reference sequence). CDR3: CASSSGLASTQYF. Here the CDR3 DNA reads TGTGCCAGCAGCTCGGGACTAGCGTCGACCCAGTACTTC.

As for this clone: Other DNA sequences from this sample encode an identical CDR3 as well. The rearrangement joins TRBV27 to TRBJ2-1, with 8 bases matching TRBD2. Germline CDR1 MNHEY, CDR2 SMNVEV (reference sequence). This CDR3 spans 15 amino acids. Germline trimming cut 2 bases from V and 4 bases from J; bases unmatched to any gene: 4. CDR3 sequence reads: CASSLGAGAYNEQFF. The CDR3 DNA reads TGTGCCAGCAGTTTAGGAGCGGGAGCTTACAATGAGCAGTTCTTC.

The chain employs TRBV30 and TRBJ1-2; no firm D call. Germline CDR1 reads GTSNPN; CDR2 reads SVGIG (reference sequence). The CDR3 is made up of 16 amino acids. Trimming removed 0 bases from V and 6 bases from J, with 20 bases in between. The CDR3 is CAWSVLGRRQNHGYTF. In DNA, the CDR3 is TGTGCCTGGAGTGTACTAGGCAGGCGGCAAAATCATGGCTACACCTTC. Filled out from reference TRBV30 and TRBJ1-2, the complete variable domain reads SQTIHQWPATLVQPVGSPLSLECTVEGTSNPNLYWYRQAAGRGLQLLFYSVGIGQISSEVPQNLSASRPQDRQFILSSKKLLLSDSGFYLCAWSVLGRRQNHGYTFGSGTRLTVV.

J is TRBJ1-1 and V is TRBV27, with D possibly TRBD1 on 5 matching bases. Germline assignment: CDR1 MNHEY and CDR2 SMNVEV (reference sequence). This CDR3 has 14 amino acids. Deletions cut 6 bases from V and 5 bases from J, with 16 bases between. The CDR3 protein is CASRRQTIRTEAFF. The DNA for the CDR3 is TGTGCCAGCAGGCGACAGACGATCAGGACTGAAGCTTTCTTT.

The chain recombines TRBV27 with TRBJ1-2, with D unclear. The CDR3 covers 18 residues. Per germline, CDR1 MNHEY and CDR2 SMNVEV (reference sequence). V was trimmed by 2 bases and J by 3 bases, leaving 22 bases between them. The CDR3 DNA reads TGTGCCAGCAGTTTAACCCCCGGGTCAAGGGTATCCCACTATGGCTACACCTTC. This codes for CASSLTPGSRVSHYGYTF.

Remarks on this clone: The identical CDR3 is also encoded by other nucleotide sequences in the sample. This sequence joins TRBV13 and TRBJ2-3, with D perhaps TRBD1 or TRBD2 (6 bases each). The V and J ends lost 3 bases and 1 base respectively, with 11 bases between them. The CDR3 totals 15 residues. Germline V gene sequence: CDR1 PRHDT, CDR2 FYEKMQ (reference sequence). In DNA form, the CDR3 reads TGTGCCAGCAGCTTTCGGGGGCTGGGCACAGATACGCAGTATTTT. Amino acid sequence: CASSFRGLGTDTQYF.

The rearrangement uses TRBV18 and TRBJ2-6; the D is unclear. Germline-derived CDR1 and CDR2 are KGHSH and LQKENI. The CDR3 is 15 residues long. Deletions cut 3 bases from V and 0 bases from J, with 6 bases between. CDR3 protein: CASSPMTSGANVLTF. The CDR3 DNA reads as TGTGCCAGCTCACCTATGACCTCTGGGGCCAACGTCCTGACTTTC.

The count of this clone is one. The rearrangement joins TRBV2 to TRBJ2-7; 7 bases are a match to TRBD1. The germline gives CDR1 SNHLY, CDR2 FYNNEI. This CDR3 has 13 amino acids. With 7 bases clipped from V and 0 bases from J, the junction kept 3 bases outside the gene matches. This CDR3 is CASTGTVSYEQYF. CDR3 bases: TGTGCCAGCACCGGGACAGTCTCCTACGAGCAGTACTTC.

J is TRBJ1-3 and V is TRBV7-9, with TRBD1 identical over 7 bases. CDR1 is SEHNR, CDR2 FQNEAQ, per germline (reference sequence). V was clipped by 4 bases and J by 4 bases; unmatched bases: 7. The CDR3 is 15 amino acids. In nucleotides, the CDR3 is TGTGCCAGCAGCTGGGGACAGACTGCGGGAAACACCATATATTTT. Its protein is CASSWGQTAGNTIYF.

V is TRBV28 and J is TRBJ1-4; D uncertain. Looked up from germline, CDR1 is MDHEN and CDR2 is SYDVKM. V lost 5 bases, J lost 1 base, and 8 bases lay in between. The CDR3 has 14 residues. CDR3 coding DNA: TGTGCCAGCAGTCTACAGAAAACTAATGAAAAACTGTTTTTT. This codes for CASSLQKTNEKLFF. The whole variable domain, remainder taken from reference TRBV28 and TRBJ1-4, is DVKVTQSSRYLVKRTGEKVFLECVQDMDHENMFWYRQDPGLGLRLIYFSYDVKMKEKGDIPEGYSVSREKKERFSLILESASTNQTSMYLCASSLQKTNEKLFFGSGTQLSVL.

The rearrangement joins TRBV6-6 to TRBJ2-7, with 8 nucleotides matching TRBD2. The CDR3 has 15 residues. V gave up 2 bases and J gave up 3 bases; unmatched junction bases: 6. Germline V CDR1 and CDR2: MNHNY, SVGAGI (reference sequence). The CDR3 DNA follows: TGTGCCAGCAGTTACGGGTTAGCGGGGAACTACGAGCAGTACTTC. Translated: CASSYGLAGNYEQYF.

CDR3 DNA sequence: TGTGCCAGCAGTTTAACGGTGGGGGAAATCTATGGCTACACCTTC. Amino acid sequence: CASSLTVGEIYGYTF. The chain joins TRBV28 to TRBJ1-2; maybe TRBD1 (5 bases). This CDR3 contains 15 residues. Germline V CDR1 and CDR2: MDHEN, SYDVKM. Between the trimmed V and J ends, which lost 2 bases and 4 bases, there was a span of 14 bases.

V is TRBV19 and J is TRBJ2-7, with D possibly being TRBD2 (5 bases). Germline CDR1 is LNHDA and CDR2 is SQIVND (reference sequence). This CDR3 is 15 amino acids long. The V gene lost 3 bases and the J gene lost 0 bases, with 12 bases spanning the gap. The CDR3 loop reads CASSMRAQSSYEQYF. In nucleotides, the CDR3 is TGTGCCAGTAGTATGCGGGCCCAGTCCTCCTACGAGCAGTACTTC.

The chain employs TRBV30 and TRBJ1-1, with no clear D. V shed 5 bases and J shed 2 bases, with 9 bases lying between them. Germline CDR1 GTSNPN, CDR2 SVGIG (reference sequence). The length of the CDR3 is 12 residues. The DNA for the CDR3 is TGTGCCTGGTCACGGTATAACACTGAAGCTTTCTTT. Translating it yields CAWSRYNTEAFF.

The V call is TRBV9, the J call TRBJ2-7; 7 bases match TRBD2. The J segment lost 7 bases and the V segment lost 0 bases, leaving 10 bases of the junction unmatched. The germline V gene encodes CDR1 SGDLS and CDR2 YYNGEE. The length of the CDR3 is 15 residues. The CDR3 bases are TGTGCCAGCAGCGTAGGAGGGGAGGGGATCGGGGAGCAGTACTTC. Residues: CASSVGGEGIGEQYF.

For the CDR3, the DNA is TGTGCCAGCAGCTTAGAGGGCTCTTTTCAGCCCCAGCATTTT. Translation: CASSLEGSFQPQHF. The chain employs TRBV7-2 and TRBJ1-5, with D hard to call. V lost 1 base to trimming and J lost 6 bases, with 10 bases between them. The CDR3 runs 14 residues. Germline values: CDR1 SGHTA, CDR2 FQGNSA. The full variable domain, with the rest looked up from reference TRBV7-2 and TRBJ1-5, is GAGVSQSPSNKVTEKGKDVELRCDPISGHTALYWYRQSLGQGLEFLIYFQGNSAPDKSGLPSDRFSAERTGGSVSTLTIQRTQQEDSAVYLCASSLEGSFQPQHFGDGTRLSIL.

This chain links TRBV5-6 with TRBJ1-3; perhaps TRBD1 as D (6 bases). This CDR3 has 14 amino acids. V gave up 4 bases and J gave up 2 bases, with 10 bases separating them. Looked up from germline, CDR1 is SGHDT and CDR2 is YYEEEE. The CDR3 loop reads CASSIQGTGNTIYF. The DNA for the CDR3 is TGTGCCAGCAGCATACAGGGAACTGGAAACACCATATATTTT.

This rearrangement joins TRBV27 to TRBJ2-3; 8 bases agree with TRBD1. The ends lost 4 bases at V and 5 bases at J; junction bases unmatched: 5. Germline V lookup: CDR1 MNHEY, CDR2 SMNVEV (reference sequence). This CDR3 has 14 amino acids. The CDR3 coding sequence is TGTGCCAGCAGTTGGGGCAGGGGGCAAGATACGCAGTATTTT. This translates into CASSWGRGQDTQYF.

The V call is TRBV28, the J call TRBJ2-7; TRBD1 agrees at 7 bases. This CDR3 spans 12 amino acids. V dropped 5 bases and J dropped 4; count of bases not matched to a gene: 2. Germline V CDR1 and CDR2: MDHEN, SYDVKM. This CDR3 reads CASSMGQYEQYF. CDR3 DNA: TGTGCCAGCAGTATGGGACAGTACGAGCAGTACTTC. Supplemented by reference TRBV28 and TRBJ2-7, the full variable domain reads DVKVTQSSRYLVKRTGEKVFLECVQDMDHENMFWYRQDPGLGLRLIYFSYDVKMKEKGDIPEGYSVSREKKERFSLILESASTNQTSMYLCASSMGQYEQYFGPGTRLTVT.

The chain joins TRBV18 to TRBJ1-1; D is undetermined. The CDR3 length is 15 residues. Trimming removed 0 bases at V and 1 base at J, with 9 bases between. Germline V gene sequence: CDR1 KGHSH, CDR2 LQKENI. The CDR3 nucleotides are TGTGCCAGCTCACCACCGCTGGGGAAGAACACTGAAGCTTTCTTT. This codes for CASSPPLGKNTEAFF.

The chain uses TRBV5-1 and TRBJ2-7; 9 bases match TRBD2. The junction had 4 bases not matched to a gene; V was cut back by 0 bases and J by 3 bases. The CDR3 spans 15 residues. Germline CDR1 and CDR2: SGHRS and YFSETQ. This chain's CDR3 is CASSLDGTSYYEQYF. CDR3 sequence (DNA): TGCGCCAGCAGCTTGGACGGGACTAGCTACTACGAGCAGTACTTC. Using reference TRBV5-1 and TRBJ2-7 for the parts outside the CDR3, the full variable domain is KAGVTQTPRYLIKTRGQQVTLSCSPISGHRSVSWYQQTPGQGLQFLFEYFSETQRNKGNFPGRFSGRQFSNSRSEMNVSTLELGDSALYLCASSLDGTSYYEQYFGPGTRLTVT.

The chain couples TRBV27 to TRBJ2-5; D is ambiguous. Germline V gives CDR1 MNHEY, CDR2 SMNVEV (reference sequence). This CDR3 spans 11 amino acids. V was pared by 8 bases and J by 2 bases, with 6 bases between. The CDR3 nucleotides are TGTGCCAGCGGACCTCAAGAGACCCAGTACTTC. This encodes CASGPQETQYF.

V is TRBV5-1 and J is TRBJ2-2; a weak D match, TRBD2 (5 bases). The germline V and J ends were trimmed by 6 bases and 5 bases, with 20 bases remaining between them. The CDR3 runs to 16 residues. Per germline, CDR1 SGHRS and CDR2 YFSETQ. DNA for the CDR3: TGCGCCAGCACCTTAGCGAGAGACTTGGAGACCGGGGAGCTGTTTTTT. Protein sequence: CASTLARDLETGELFF.

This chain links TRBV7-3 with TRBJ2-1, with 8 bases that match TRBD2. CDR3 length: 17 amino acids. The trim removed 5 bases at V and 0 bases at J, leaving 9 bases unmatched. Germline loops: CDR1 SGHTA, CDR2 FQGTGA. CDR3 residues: CASSPTATSGSYNEQFF. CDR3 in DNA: TGTGCCAGCAGCCCGACCGCCACTAGCGGCTCCTACAATGAGCAGTTCTTC. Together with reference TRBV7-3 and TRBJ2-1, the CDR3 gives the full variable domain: GAGVSQTPSNKVTEKGKYVELRCDPISGHTALYWYRQSLGQGPEFLIYFQGTGAADDSGLPNDRFFAVRPEGSVSTLKIQRTERGDSAVYLCASSPTATSGSYNEQFFGPGTRLTVL.

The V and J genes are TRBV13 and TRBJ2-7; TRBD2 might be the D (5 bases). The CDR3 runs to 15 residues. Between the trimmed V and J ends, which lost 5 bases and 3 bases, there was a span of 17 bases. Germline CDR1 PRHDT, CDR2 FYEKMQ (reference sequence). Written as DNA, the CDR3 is TGTGCCAGCAGCGGCCCGGCCGGGATATTCTACGAGCAGTACTTC. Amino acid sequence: CASSGPAGIFYEQYF.

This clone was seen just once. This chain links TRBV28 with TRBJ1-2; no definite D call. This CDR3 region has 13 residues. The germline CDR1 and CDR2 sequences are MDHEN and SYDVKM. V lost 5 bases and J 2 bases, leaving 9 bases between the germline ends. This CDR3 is CASSNKGNYGYTF. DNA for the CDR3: TGTGCCAGCAGTAATAAAGGGAACTATGGCTACACCTTC.

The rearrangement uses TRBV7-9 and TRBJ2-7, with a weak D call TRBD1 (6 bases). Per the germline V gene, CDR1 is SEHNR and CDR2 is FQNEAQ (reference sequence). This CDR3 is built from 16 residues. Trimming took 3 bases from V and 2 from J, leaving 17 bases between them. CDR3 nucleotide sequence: TGTGCCAGCAGCTTGTACAAAGCAGGGGACACCTACGAGCAGTACTTC. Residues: CASSLYKAGDTYEQYF.